This TCR beta chain was sequenced for a study of CD8 T cells in Susac syndrome. From blood CD8+ and CD4+ T cells, the TCR beta chain was sequenced. Reverse transcription of about 0.45 to 1 ug RNA used random hexamers. Multiplex PCR with immunoSEQ amplified the TCR beta CDR3 across 54 Vbeta and 13 Jbeta. TCRdb passed the immunoSEQ multiplex PCR reads through MiXCR, listing each CDR3 protein once. The table has over 350,000 distinct CDR3 sequences, roughly 85% seen once. This CDR3 is built from 14 residues. V lost 4 bases and J lost 5, with 11 bases in between. Germline V gives CDR1 MNHEY, CDR2 SVGAGI. This clonotype was sampled from a human donor with multiple sclerosis. The sequenced sample consisted of CD8+ T cells from PBMCs. The chain has TRBV6-5 and TRBJ2-2; D might be TRBD2 (5 bases). This CDR3 reads CASSFGLLTGELFF. The DNA of the CDR3 is TGTGCCAGCAGTTTCGGACTCCTTACCGGGGAGCTGTTTTTT.